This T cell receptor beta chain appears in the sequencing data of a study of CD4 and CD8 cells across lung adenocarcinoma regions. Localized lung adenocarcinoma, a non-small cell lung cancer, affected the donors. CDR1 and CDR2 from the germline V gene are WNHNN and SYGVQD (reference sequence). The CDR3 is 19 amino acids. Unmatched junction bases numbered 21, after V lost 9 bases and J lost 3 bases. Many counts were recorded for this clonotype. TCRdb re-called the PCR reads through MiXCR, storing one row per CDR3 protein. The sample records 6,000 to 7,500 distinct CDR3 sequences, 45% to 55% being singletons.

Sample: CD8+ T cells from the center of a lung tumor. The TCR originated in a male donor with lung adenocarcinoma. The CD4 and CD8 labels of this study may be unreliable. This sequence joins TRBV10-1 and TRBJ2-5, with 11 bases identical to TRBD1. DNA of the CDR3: TGCGCCAGGAAGCCCCCACCGGGACAGGGGGGCTCTCGGAAAGAGACCCAGTACTTC. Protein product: CARKPPPGQGGSRKETQYF.